Listed here are 10 T cell receptor beta chains from one sample, sequenced in a study of human T cells and chemical hapten exposure. TCRdb used MiXCR to reprocess the 5' RACE reads, holding one entry per CDR3 protein. The sample lists some 150,000 distinct CDR3 sequences, roughly 4.1% occurring once. Unfractionated whole blood was the source from which total RNA was extracted. These receptors all come from a female donor in good health.

This clonotype was seen more than once but under ten times. V gene TRBV5-4 combines with J gene TRBJ2-3, with D unresolved. V shed 0 bases and J shed 3 bases, with 17 bases lying between them. The CDR3 runs to 17 residues. CDR1 SGHNT and CDR2 YYREEE come from the germline V gene (reference sequence). CDR3 sequence (DNA): TGTGCCAGCAGCTTGGAGGGCACGCTGGGTAGGACAGATACGCAGTATTTT. It translates to CASSLEGTLGRTDTQYF.

There are many counts of this clonotype. V usage is TRBV4-3 and J usage is TRBJ1-1; D ambiguous. Germline lookup yields CDR1 LGHNA and CDR2 YSLEER. This CDR3 has 19 residues. Trimming shortened V by 0 bases and J by 1 base, and 21 bases separated the two germline ends. The CDR3 protein is CASSQELIGIQVRNTEAFF. CDR3 nucleotides: TGCGCCAGCAGCCAAGAACTTATAGGGATTCAAGTCAGGAACACTGAAGCTTTCTTT.

The chain carries TRBV11-2 and TRBJ1-5, with no clear D. The V end was cut by 0 bases, the J end by 2 bases, with 8 bases between. The germline V gene encodes CDR1 SGHAT and CDR2 FQNNGV. The CDR3 loop spans 15 amino acids. The CDR3 nucleotides are TGTGCCAGCAGCTTAGATGGACGTGGCAATCAGCCCCAGCATTTT. Its translation: CASSLDGRGNQPQHF.

The genes are TRBV20-1 and TRBJ2-7; TRBD1 aligns across 7 bases. The V gene end was trimmed by 5 bases and the J gene end by 2 bases; junction bases not matched to a gene: 3. The germline gives CDR1 DFQATT, CDR2 SNEGSKA (reference sequence). The CDR3 has 12 residues. The CDR3 sequence: CSARDRTYEQYF. The CDR3 nucleotides read TGCAGTGCTCGGGACAGAACCTACGAGCAGTACTTC.

The table lists this clonotype with a few counts. The J gene is TRBJ1-2, the V gene TRBV7-9, with 7 bases aligning to TRBD1. Trimming took 3 bases from V and 6 from J; bases not matched to a gene: 13. Germline V gene sequence: CDR1 SEHNR, CDR2 FQNEAQ (reference sequence). This CDR3 has 16 amino acids. In nucleotides, the CDR3 is TGTGCCAGCAGCTTTAACCGTAACAGGGGAGGAGATGGCTACACCTTC. Translation gives CASSFNRNRGGDGYTF.

This clonotype was counted at least ten times. V and J are TRBV9 and TRBJ2-7; D remains unclear. This CDR3 is 13 amino acids long. Germline lookup yields CDR1 SGDLS and CDR2 YYNGEE. Trimming cost V 1 base and J 3 bases, with 8 bases left between them. The DNA of the CDR3 is TGTGCCAGCAGCGTAACCCCGGGCTACGAGCAGTACTTC. It encodes CASSVTPGYEQYF.

This clonotype was seen many times. This rearrangement joins TRBV2 to TRBJ2-1; a possible D gene is TRBD1 (5 bases). The V gene's germline CDR1 is SNHLY and CDR2 FYNNEI. Trimming took 8 bases from V and 3 from J, leaving 14 bases between them. The CDR3 length is 14 residues. CDR3 DNA sequence: TGTGCCAGCGGATCAATTCAGGGCTACAATGAGCAGTTCTTC. Amino acids: CASGSIQGYNEQFF.

This clonotype was counted only a few times. The chain uses TRBV7-6 and TRBJ1-6; D ambiguous. CDR1 and CDR2 (germline): SGHVS, FNYEAQ. Deletions cut 1 base from V and 6 bases from J, with 7 bases between. This CDR3 contains 14 residues. CDR3 region: CASSLEYPNSPLHF. The DNA of the CDR3 is TGTGCCAGCAGCTTAGAATACCCTAATTCACCCCTCCACTTT. Filled out from reference TRBV7-6 and TRBJ1-6, the complete variable domain reads GAGVSQSPRYKVTKRGQDVALRCDPISGHVSLYWYRQALGQGPEFLTYFNYEAQQDKSGLPNDRFSAERPEGSISTLTIQRTEQRDSAMYRCASSLEYPNSPLHFGNGTRLTVT.

This chain uses TRBV29-1 with TRBJ1-1; D perhaps matches TRBD1 (5 bases). In germline, CDR1 is SQVTM, CDR2 ANQGSEA. The CDR3 has 13 amino acids. V was trimmed by 5 bases and J by 1 base, leaving 11 bases between them. This CDR3 reads CSVPARGNTEAFF. The DNA for the CDR3 is TGCAGCGTTCCCGCTAGGGGGAACACTGAAGCTTTCTTT.

This clonotype was recorded many times. The chain is built from TRBV12-3 or TRBV12-4 and TRBJ2-3; D remains unclear. This CDR3 contains 13 residues. Trimming took 3 bases from V and 11 from J, leaving 15 bases between them. The CDR3 DNA is TGTGCCAGCAGTTTCCCTCCCCCGGTTGAGCAGTATTTT. Amino acid sequence: CASSFPPPVEQYF.